This T cell receptor (beta chain) comes out of a study of CD4 T cells in relation to SARS-CoV-2 and coronaviruses. Turning to the study itself: TCR beta CDR3s were sequenced after roughly ten-day antigen culture of PBMCs. Negative control cultures got HIV-1 Nef peptides or no peptide. Overall study results and limits: Pre-pandemic and post-infection samples never came from the same donor.

About this clone: Its antigen is still unknown.

Repertoires were generated with immunoSEQ multiplex PCR, while TCRdb's copy carries only in-frame clones and drops some. The data contain around 25,000 clones, about 80% of them singletons. The germline V and J ends were trimmed by 1 base and 3 bases, with 9 bases remaining between them. Germline V gives CDR1 MNHNY, CDR2 SVGAGI (reference sequence). This CDR3 region has 15 residues. CD4+ T cells from unexposed donors were obtained before the COVID-19 pandemic (2011-2018). After about 10 days of culture, CD4+ T cells were isolated. Cells permitting, SARS-CoV-2 S/N and four cold-coronavirus spikes were tested on unexposed-donor CD4+ T cells.

This sequence was found in a human donor in good health. The sample comprised CD4+ T cells from PBMCs, cultured in vitro. The V and J genes are TRBV6-6 and TRBJ1-4, with D possibly being TRBD1 (5 bases). The CDR3 nucleotides are TGTGCCAGCAGTTACTTAGACAGACCTAATGAAAAACTGTTTTTT. It translates to CASSYLDRPNEKLFF.